This T cell receptor (beta chain) was recorded in a study of identical twins. General study results and limits: Invariant MAIT and iNKT cells could partly confound zero-insertion analyses.

Remarks on this clonotype: Its target is not known.

Using its own MiXCR run on the 5' RACE reads, TCRdb lists one record per CDR3 protein. Here the sample spans hundreds of thousands of distinct CDR3 sequences, 7.5% being singletons. V was pared by 0 bases and J by 5 bases, with 6 bases of the junction left unmatched. The CDR3 runs to 15 residues. Per germline, CDR1 SGHVS and CDR2 FQNEAQ. These records were also assigned to another study, of yellow fever vaccine responses in identical twins. That paper states: Each twin's T cell response to the vaccine was reported to look partly convergent and partly personalized.

The sample was CD8+ T cells sorted from blood. The receptor's source is a young woman in good health. The chain links TRBV7-8 to TRBJ2-5; 7 nucleotides line up with TRBD1. The CDR3 nucleotides read TGTGCCAGCAGCTTAGCGGTAGGGGGCTCGGAGACCCAGTACTTC. Amino acid sequence: CASSLAVGGSETQYF.